The present T cell receptor beta chain was sequenced within a study of CD8+ T cells in alopecia areata. Study-level information: Grafts of skin from C3H/HeJ donors aged about 6-12 months with spontaneous alopecia went to female C3H/HeJ mice aged roughly 7-11 weeks.

Germline CDR1 reads GKSSPN; CDR2 reads SITVG. The CDR3 sequence is 13 residues long. Notes on this clone: Antigen specificity is unknown. Mouse gene names apply. The read gets to within 4 residues of the CDR3 end, and the germline J gene fills in the rest.

The study sorted pooled cutaneous lymph node cells by CD4, CD8alpha, NKG2D, NKG2ACE and other markers. RNA, once extracted, was reverse transcribed into cDNA for use as the sequencing template. Profiled with immunoSEQ multiplex PCR; TCRdb holds only in-frame clones, not every one. The sample was found to contain under 350,000 clones, and every one recurs. Study results and caveats: Normal skin's resident alphabeta T cells are also sequenced in scalp samples. An increase in clonality over normal scalp was evident in lesional scalp, especially alopecia totalis/universalis. Unlike in mice, where it was clearer, TCR sharing across patients was less clear, possibly HLA-related.

The receptor was derived from a C3H/HeJ mouse with alopecia areata. MHC haplotype of the strain: H2-k. The chain joins TRBV31 to TRBJ2-7; TRBD2 might be the D (6 bases). The sample consisted of CD4+ T cells sorted from a lymph node. The sequenced part of the CDR3 DNA is TGTGCCTGGAGTCTAGCTGGGGCTTAT. Protein: CAWSLAGAY. The CDR3 in its entirety is CAWSLAGAYEQYF. The full variable domain, in which reference TRBV31 and TRBJ2-7 provide the parts outside the CDR3, is AQTIHQWPVAEIKAVGSPLSLGCTIKGKSSPNLYWYWQATGGTLQQLFYSITVGQVESVVQLNLSASRPKDDQFILSTEKLLLSHSGFYLCAWSLAGAYEQYFGPGTRLTVL.